The clone carrying this TCR beta chain was seen more than once but under ten times. The germline V gene has CDR1 DFQATT and CDR2 SNEGSKA (reference sequence). V lost 6 bases, J lost 2 bases, and 10 bases lay in between. The length of the CDR3 is 12 residues. The data derive from a study of early T cells in non-severe SARS-CoV-2 infection. MiXCR was run by TCRdb on the 5' RACE reads, yielding one entry per CDR3 protein. Of 45,000 to 75,000 distinct CDR3 sequences listed, roughly 5.9% were seen once; the top ten hold about 6.8%. The clonotype comes from an adult who was a healthcare worker with PCR-confirmed SARS-CoV-2 infection or an uninfected control (not recorded which). Source material: whole blood. The gene calls are TRBV20-1 and TRBJ1-1, with D unclear. CDR3: CSAHPSNTEAFF. CDR3 nucleotide sequence: TGCAGTGCCCATCCCAGCAACACTGAAGCTTTCTTT.